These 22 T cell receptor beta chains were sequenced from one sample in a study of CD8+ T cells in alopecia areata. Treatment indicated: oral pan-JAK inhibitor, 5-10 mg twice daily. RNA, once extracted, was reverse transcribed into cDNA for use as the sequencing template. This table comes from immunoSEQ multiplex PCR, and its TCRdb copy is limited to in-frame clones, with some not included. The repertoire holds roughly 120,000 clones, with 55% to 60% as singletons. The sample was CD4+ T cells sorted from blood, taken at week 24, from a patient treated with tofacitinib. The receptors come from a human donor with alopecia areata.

For the CDR3, the DNA is TGTGCCAGCACCATCGAGGTGGTTTCGGACCTGACTTTC. This codes for CASTIEVVSDLTF. V and J are TRBV7-9 and TRBJ2-6, with D unresolved. The length of the CDR3 is 13 residues. CDR1 SEHNR and CDR2 FQNEAQ come from the germline V gene (reference sequence). V was pared by 7 bases and J by 15 bases, with 19 bases between.

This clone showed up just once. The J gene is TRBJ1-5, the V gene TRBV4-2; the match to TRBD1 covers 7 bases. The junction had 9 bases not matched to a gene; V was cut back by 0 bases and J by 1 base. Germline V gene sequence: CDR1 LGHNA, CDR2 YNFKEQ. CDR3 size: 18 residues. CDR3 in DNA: TGTGCCAGCAGCCAAGATTGGACAGGCACCATGAGCAATCAGCCCCAGCATTTT. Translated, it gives CASSQDWTGTMSNQPQHF.

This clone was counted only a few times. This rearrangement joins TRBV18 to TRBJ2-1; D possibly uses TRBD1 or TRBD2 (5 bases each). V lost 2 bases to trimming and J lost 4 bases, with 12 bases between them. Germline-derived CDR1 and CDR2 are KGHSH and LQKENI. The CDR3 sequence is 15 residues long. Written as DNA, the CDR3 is TGTGCCAGCTCACCAATCGAGGGGACGTACAATGAGCAGTTCTTC. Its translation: CASSPIEGTYNEQFF.

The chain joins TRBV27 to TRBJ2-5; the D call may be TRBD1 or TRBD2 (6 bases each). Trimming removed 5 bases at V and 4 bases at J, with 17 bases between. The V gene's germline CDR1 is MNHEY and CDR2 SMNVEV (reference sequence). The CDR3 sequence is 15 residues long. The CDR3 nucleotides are TGTGCCAGCAGTCCCTATAGGGGGGCAGGAGAGACCCAGTACTTC. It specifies CASSPYRGAGETQYF.

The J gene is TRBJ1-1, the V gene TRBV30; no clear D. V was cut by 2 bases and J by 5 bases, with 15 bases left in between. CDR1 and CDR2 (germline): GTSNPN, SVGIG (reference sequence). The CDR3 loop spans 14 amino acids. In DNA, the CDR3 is TGTGCCTGGAGTACCCGGGGAGGGAGGACTGAAGCTTTCTTT. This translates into CAWSTRGGRTEAFF.

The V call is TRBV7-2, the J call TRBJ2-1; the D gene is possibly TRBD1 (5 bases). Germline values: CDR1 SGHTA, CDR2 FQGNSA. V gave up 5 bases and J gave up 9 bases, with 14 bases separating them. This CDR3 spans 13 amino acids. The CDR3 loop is CASSPKGPTEQFF. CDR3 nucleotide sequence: TGTGCCAGCAGCCCCAAGGGGCCTACTGAGCAGTTCTTC.

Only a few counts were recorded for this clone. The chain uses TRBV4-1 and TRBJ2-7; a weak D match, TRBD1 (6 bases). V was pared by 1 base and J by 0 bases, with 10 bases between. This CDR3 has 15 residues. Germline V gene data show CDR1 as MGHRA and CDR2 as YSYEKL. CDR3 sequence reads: CASSQASRGSYEQYF. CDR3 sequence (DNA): TGCGCCAGCAGCCAAGCGTCCAGGGGCTCCTACGAGCAGTACTTC.

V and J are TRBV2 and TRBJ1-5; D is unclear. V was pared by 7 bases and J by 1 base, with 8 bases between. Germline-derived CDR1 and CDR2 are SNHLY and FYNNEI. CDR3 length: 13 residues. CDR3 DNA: TGTGCCAGCAATCGAGGAAGCAATCAGCCCCAGCATTTT. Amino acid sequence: CASNRGSNQPQHF.

Written as DNA, the CDR3 is TGTGCCAGCAGCTTAGGTGGGGCGGGGGTTGAAAAACTGTTTTTT. This translates into CASSLGGAGVEKLFF. J is TRBJ1-4 and V is TRBV7-2, with TRBD1 as a possible D gene (5 bases). CDR1 and CDR2 from the germline V gene are SGHTA and FQGNSA. This CDR3 has 15 amino acids. The germline V and J ends were trimmed by 1 base and 7 bases, with 13 bases remaining between them.

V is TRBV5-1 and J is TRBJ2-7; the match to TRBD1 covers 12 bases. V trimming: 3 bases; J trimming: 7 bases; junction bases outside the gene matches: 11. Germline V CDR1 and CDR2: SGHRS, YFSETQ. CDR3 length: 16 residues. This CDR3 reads CASSSGRGQGAGEQYF. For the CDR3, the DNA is TGCGCCAGCAGCTCCGGTAGGGGACAGGGGGCTGGAGAGCAGTACTTC.

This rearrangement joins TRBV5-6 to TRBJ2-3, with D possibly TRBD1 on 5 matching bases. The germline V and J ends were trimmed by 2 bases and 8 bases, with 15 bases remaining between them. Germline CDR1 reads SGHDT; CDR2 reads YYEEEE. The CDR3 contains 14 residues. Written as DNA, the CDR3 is TGTGCCAGCAGCTTACCAGGGATCGTAGGTACGCAGTATTTT. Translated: CASSLPGIVGTQYF.

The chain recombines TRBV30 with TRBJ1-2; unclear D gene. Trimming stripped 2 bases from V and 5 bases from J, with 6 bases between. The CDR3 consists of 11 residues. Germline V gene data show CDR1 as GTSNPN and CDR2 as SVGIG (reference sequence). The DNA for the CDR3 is TGTGCCTGGAGTACGTCTTATGGCTACACCTTC. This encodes CAWSTSYGYTF.

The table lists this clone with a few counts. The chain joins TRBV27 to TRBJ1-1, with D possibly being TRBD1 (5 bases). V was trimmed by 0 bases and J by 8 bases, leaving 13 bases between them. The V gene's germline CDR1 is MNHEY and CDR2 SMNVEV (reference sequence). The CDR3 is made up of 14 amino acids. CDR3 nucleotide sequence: TGTGCCAGCAGTTTATCCCCCGAGAGGGGAGAAGCTTTCTTT. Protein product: CASSLSPERGEAFF.

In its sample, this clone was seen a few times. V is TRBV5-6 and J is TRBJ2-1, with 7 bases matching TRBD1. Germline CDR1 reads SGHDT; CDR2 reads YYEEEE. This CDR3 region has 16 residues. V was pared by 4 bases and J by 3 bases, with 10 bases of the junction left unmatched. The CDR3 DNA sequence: TGTGCCAGCAGCGGAGCGACAGGGTCGGGCTACAATGAGCAGTTCTTC. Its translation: CASSGATGSGYNEQFF.

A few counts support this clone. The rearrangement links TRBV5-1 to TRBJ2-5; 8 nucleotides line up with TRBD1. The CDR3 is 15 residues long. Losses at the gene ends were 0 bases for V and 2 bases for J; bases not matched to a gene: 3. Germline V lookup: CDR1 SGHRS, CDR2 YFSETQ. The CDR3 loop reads CASSLAGTGQETQYF. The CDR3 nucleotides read TGCGCCAGCAGCTTGGCAGGGACAGGACAAGAGACCCAGTACTTC.

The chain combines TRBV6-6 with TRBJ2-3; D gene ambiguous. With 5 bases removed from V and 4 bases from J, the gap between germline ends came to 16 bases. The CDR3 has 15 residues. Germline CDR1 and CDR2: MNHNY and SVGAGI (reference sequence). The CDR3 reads CASSQLVVPSDTQYF. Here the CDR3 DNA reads TGTGCCAGCAGTCAGCTAGTAGTACCCTCAGATACGCAGTATTTT.

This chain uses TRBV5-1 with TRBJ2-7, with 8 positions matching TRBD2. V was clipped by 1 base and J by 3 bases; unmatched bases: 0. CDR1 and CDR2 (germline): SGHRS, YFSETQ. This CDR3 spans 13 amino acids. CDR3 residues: CASSLRGGYEQYF. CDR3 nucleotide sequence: TGCGCCAGCAGCTTGCGGGGGGGCTACGAGCAGTACTTC.

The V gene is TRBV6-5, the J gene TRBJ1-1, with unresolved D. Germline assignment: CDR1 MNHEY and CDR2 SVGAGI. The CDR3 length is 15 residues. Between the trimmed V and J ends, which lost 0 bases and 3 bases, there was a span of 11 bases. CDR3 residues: CASSYSSLVDTEAFF. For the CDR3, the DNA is TGTGCCAGCAGTTACTCTTCCCTTGTGGACACTGAAGCTTTCTTT.

The CDR3 region is CASSYSSGGNYGYTF. Here the CDR3 DNA reads TGTGCCAGCAGTTACTCGTCAGGGGGTAACTATGGCTACACCTTC. V is TRBV6-5 and J is TRBJ1-2; 7 bases are shared with TRBD1. Germline V gene data show CDR1 as MNHEY and CDR2 as SVGAGI. This CDR3 region has 15 residues. V was pared by 0 bases and J by 1 base, with 2 bases of the junction left unmatched.

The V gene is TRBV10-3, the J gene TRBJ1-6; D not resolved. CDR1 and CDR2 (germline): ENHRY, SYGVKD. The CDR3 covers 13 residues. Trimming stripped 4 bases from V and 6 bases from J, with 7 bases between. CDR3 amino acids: CAISAGSNSPLHF. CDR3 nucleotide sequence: TGTGCCATCAGTGCAGGCAGTAATTCACCCCTCCACTTT.

In DNA form, the CDR3 reads TGTGCCAGCACCTATCGAACAGGTGATAGCAATCAGCCCCAGCATTTT. It translates to CASTYRTGDSNQPQHF. The J gene is TRBJ1-5, the V gene TRBV27, with D tentatively TRBD1 (5 bases). Germline CDR1 reads MNHEY; CDR2 reads SMNVEV (reference sequence). The CDR3 has 16 amino acids. Deletions cut 7 bases from V and 0 bases from J, with 16 bases between.

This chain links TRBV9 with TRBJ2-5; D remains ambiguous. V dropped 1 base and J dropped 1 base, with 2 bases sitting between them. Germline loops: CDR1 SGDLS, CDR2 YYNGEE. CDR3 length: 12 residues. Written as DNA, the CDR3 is TGTGCCAGCAGCGTATTCCAAGAGACCCAGTACTTC. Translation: CASSVFQETQYF.